This T cell receptor beta chain was identified in a study of cytomegalovirus exposure and HLA in healthy donors (dated by TCRdb to between 2016 and 2019). Looking at the study overall: An earlier analysis of roughly 500 of the donors reported about 260 Gb of sequence data and approximately 120 million unique TCR beta sequences obtained from about 179 million T cells. About 300 gigabases of sequencing data and tens of millions of unique TCR sequences were included in an early release covering about 700 HLA-typed donors. The genetic ancestry cluster associated with self-reported Caucasian donors included 81% of the roughly 410 genotyped donors. The study was designed to test whether signatures of past pathogen exposure could be identified by cataloging public T cell receptors. The study profiled the T cell repertoires of some 610 subjects by immunosequencing and related them to cytomegalovirus serostatus. Besides the first cohort of approximately 670 subjects, a separate validation cohort made up of roughly 120 different subjects was used. To predict cytomegalovirus infection status, the study brought together high-throughput TCR immunosequencing, statistical association of individual TCRs with disease status, and machine learning. A later analysis re-analyzed previously published TCR beta repertoires from hundreds of donors and added high-resolution HLA genotyping to study TCR occurrence patterns. Rather than drawing on any new phenotypic data, the later analysis identified candidate immune exposures from TCR beta sequences and the way those sequences occurred across donors. In an earlier analysis of around 540 of the donors, high-throughput TCR beta sequencing was used to judge whether each TCR beta V gene segment behaved as functional or pseudogenic. Donor age, sex, ethnicity and CMV serostatus were collected together with the repertoire data. Genome-wide SNP genotypes for about three fifths of the roughly 700 donors were used in a later genetic analysis, which treated that subset as a discovery cohort. Every repertoire in the discovery cohort had been generated on one and the same sequencing platform. HLA typing covered class I and class II loci at four-digit resolution. The number of typed donors differed by locus: about 620-640 for A, B, C, DRB1 and DQB1; 500 to 550 for DQA1; around 580 for DPA1; and some 470 for DPB1. Five DR-DQ haplotypes were treated as single units for association and clustering because of strong linkage in the cohort. Among several hundred genotyped donors of the cohort, an average of approximately 200,000 unique TCR beta nucleotide sequences was sequenced per donor, of which roughly 17% were non-productive.

Libraries were made using the immunoSEQ multiplex PCR assay. A mixture of 60 forward primers for TCR Vbeta segments and 13 reverse primers for TCR Jbeta segments was used in the multiplex PCR. A multiplex PCR assay on genomic DNA amplified the CDR3 region of rearranged TCR beta genes. On the Illumina HiSeq System, the amplified TCR beta libraries were sequenced as 87-base-pair reads. The source study handled its data this way. Across the 700 or so repertoires, a later analysis counted tens of millions of unique TCR beta chains, approximately 12 million of which were shared by at least two donors. A nearest-neighbor algorithm error-corrected the raw reads and collapsed the reads into unique sequences, merging closely related sequences to remove PCR and sequencing errors. Alignment of CDR3 sequences to IMGT reference sequences was used to assign V, D and J gene segments. Each retained sequence needed at least a six-nucleotide match to both a V gene segment and a J gene segment. Rearrangements were called productive when the CDR3 lacked stop codons and stayed in frame with V and J; all others were non-productive. Following IMGT convention, CDR3 was defined as the stretch from the second conserved V-encoded cysteine up to the conserved J-encoded phenylalanine. The earlier analysis of roughly 590 of the donors excluded sequences that lacked an unambiguous match to a single V gene segment. In an earlier analysis of 587 of the donors, a V segment was called functional when productive rearrangements were above 56.7%, and segregating when the standard deviation between donors exceeded 5%. A statistical classification framework was developed to diagnose cytomegalovirus status using the catalog of TCR beta chain sequences. V and J gene assignment, in a later analysis, came from comparing TCR nucleotide sequences with IMGT/GENE-DB human TR gene sequences. A later analysis assigned CDR3 sequences and most-parsimonious VDJ recombination scenarios with the TCRdist pipeline. In a later analysis, every TCR beta chain was defined by the combination of its CDR3 amino acid sequence and its V-gene family, and reads without a unique V-gene family were dropped. As a way to deal with suspected cross-contamination and a sequencing artifact, a later analysis dropped 500 to 700 nucleotide sequences that were highly shared and had low generation probability. For each public chain, a later analysis derived a clonal expansion index from normalized ranks of inferred template counts within each repertoire. A later analysis computed generation probabilities with a VDJ recombination model fitted to out-of-frame rearrangements, and checked the results against IGoR. In a later analysis, TCR-TCR, TCR-HLA and TCR-CMV co-occurrence was scored with hypergeometric tests, and a repertoire-size bias correction was applied to TCR pairs. In a later analysis, false discovery rates were estimated by permuting HLA or CMV assignments 20 times. In a later analysis, co-occurring TCRs were grouped with DBSCAN, and TCRdist sequence similarity was added when clustering was performed within HLA-allele-positive subsets. Repertoires with fewer than 30,000 or more than 120,000 public chains, plus five repertoires with anomalous nucleotide sharing, were excluded from co-occurrence clustering. TCRdb obtained this table from immuneACCESS and retained in-frame rearrangements with V and J assigned. These tables miss some clones; where compared with another copy, unresolved V genes account for less than half of the shortfall, and the remainder is unexplained. The V and J calls and the clone size are those of that table, but D and trimming were determined from the DNA. The sample table holds 150,000 to 200,000 clones, of which more than 75% were seen once. The biggest ten clones account for 0.2% to 0.3% of the sample.

The cohort consisted of some 670 healthy bone marrow donors. All cohort members were sampled while nominally healthy, although unrecorded immune exposures were likely present. The donor was CMV seronegative and was included in the group of a few hundred seronegative cohort members. Every donor gave a peripheral blood sample, and the peripheral blood mononuclear cells from that sample were used for TCR beta sequencing. Genomic DNA was extracted from the blood cell samples with the Qiagen DNeasy Blood Extraction Kit. As for this clone: It has no known antigen specificity. There are no base qualities to consult, and no much larger clone falls within one base.

Reading the germline V gene (reference sequence) gives CDR1 GTSNPN and CDR2 SVGIG. V is clipped by 4 bases and J by 0 bases, and the sequence between their germline boundaries is 7 bases long. From the cysteine through the phenylalanine, the CDR3 covers 13 amino acids. Kept here is only the CDR3 DNA, which spans 39 bases and is read in frame from base 1. Results and caveats for the whole study, not just this receptor: In this cohort, only TCR beta chains were sequenced, and detectable features were limited by the absence of alpha or paired-chain data. Because the 87-base-pair reads could not distinguish some IMGT-functional V segments, including TRBV6-2 and TRBV6-3, those segments were excluded. According to the authors, the approach could potentially be generalized to other disease states and immunological phenotypes. In both the original and validation cohorts, the classifier was reported to diagnose cytomegalovirus status with high specificity and sensitivity. In a later analysis, most CMV-associated TCR beta chains were found to appear HLA-restricted, with HLA associations seemingly driven largely by CMV exposure. For the cohort, immune exposure information was limited to CMV serostatus. A later analysis found that TCR association rates varied across HLA loci, with DRB1 alleles showing the most associated TCRs and HLA-C alleles the fewest. Sequencing depth was assumed to be roughly uniform across donors in the presence/absence analyses, though that assumption may not hold. The earlier analysis of approximately 560 of the donors excluded some 16 rarely observed V segments, including chromosome 9 orphons, because counts were too low. At a false discovery rate of 0.05, a later analysis linked 16,951 TCR beta sequences to specific HLA alleles. The study listed 164 TCR beta chains as associated with cytomegalovirus. A later analysis reported that several top co-occurrence clusters appeared linked to parvovirus B19, influenza, CMV and Epstein-Barr virus. Linkage disequilibrium might explain the correlated functional status among segregating V segments, but an unknown experimental factor could not be excluded. When HLA alleles, especially DR and DQ, strongly co-occurred, TCR associations were difficult to assign to individual alleles. In a later genetic analysis, a missense DCLRE1C variant was associated with V-gene and J-gene trimming of TCR beta chains, and the association was replicated in an independent cohort. Most TCR sequences were observed very rarely across donors, whereas some public TCRs were present in many individuals. A later genetic analysis reported fewer N-insertions in productive TCRs among donors in an Asian-associated ancestry cluster than the roughly 700-donor mean. In an earlier analysis of roughly 560 of the donors, most TCR beta V segments were observed in productive rearrangements about 90% or about 30% of the time, broadly matching IMGT annotations. In vitro tests confirmed that a few of the cytomegalovirus-associated TCR beta chains recognize cytomegalovirus antigens. In a later analysis, HLA-associated TCR beta chains showed more clonal expansion and lower generation probabilities than non-associated chains that were equally common. Because some donors lacked HLA typing at each locus, the association tests relied only on the typed subset. A further reported finding was that TCR beta sequences accurately predicted the HLA-A and HLA-B alleles for most subjects in the first cohort. The sequencing pipeline was judged likely to have produced a cluster of highly shared sequence variants as a technical artifact.

Sequencing was carried out using PBMCs. The chain was built from TRBV30 and TRBJ2-4; no D gene call is confident. This TCR was sampled from a girl under three years old in good health and CMV-seronegative. The CDR3 reads CAWTSGAKNIQYF. The nucleotide sequence reads TGTGCCTGGACCTCCGGAGCCAAAAACATTCAGTACTTC.